Below are 22 T cell receptor beta chains sequenced from a single sample in a study of blood T cell repertoires in COVID-19. Measured with immunoSEQ multiplex PCR; TCRdb has only the in-frame clones, and not every one. Among about 50,000 clones listed, 80% to 85% were seen once. Sequenced material: peripheral blood. These receptors were collected from a woman of 80 years or more with COVID-19, enrolled during active disease.

CDR3 coding DNA: TGTGCCAGCAGTCAAGCAGGGGTTTGGACAGATACGCAGTATTTT. Its translation: CASSQAGVWTDTQYF. The rearrangement links TRBV27 to TRBJ2-3, with D perhaps TRBD1 (6 bases). The germline V gene has CDR1 MNHEY and CDR2 SMNVEV (reference sequence). Trimming pared 5 bases from V and 3 bases from J, leaving 15 bases between. There are 15 residues in the CDR3.

This chain joins TRBV4-1 and TRBJ2-3; 8 nucleotides align to TRBD1. CDR3 length: 15 residues. Per germline, CDR1 MGHRA and CDR2 YSYEKL. V shed 4 bases and J 5 bases; nucleotides not matched to a gene: 8. The CDR3 coding sequence is TGCGCCAGCAGCCGAGGACAGGGAGTGAGAGATACGCAGTATTTT. Protein sequence: CASSRGQGVRDTQYF.

There are a few counts of this clone. The chain employs TRBV7-9 and TRBJ2-7; TRBD2 matches at 10 bases. CDR1 SEHNR and CDR2 FQNEAQ come from the germline V gene (reference sequence). Germline trimming cut 6 bases from V and 3 bases from J; bases unmatched to any gene: 8. This CDR3 has 15 residues. CDR3 nucleotides: TGTGCCAGCAGTGCTAGCGGGAGTGGGGGCTACGAGCAGTACTTC. Its protein is CASSASGSGGYEQYF. Variable domain in full (rest from reference TRBV7-9 and TRBJ2-7): DTGVSQNPRHKITKRGQNVTFRCDPISEHNRLYWYRQTLGQGPEFLTYFQNEAQLEKSRLLSDRFSAERPKGSFSTLEIQRTEQGDSAMYLCASSASGSGGYEQYFGPGTRLTVT.

On this clone itself: In this CDR3 the conserved last residue, phenylalanine or tryptophan, is missing, so a read error is likely. The DNA is omitted, as the CDR3 cannot be located on it reliably, and the CDR3 follows TCRdb's listing. The chain combines TRBV2 with TRBJ2-7; TRBD1, the table's D call, was not compared with the DNA. 11 amino acids form the CDR3, both terminal residues included. Germline CDR1 SNHLY, CDR2 FYNNEI. CDR3 protein: CASRQETRLGS.

The genes are TRBV29-1 and TRBJ1-2, with D perhaps matching TRBD1 (5 bases). Trimming stripped 7 bases from V and 7 bases from J, with 16 bases between. The germline CDR1 and CDR2 sequences are SQVTM and ANQGSEA. The CDR3 loop spans 12 amino acids. CDR3 residues: CSATAQGTGYTF. The CDR3 region has the DNA TGCAGCGCCACTGCGCAGGGAACTGGCTACACCTTC. The full variable domain, in which reference TRBV29-1 and TRBJ1-2 provide the parts outside the CDR3, is SAVISQKPSRDICQRGTSLTIQCQVDSQVTMMFWYRQQPGQSLTLIATANQGSEATYESGFVIDKFPISRPNLTFSTLTVSNMSPEDSSIYLCSATAQGTGYTFGSGTRLTVV.

J is TRBJ2-1 and V is TRBV30; 9 positions match TRBD2. CDR1 is GTSNPN, CDR2 SVGIG, per germline (reference sequence). Trimming removed 3 bases from V and 4 bases from J; junction bases left unmatched: 7. The CDR3 is made up of 15 amino acids. In DNA form, the CDR3 reads TGTGCCTGGAGCCCCGGGACTAGCTTATACAATGAGCAGTTCTTC. This codes for CAWSPGTSLYNEQFF.

V gene TRBV27 combines with J gene TRBJ2-7; no clear D. The CDR3 runs 13 residues. The V gene lost 8 bases and the J gene lost 3 bases, with 14 bases spanning the gap. CDR1 is MNHEY, CDR2 SMNVEV, per germline (reference sequence). This chain's CDR3 is CASRRGDLYEQYF. CDR3 in DNA: TGTGCCAGCCGCCGCGGAGACCTCTACGAGCAGTACTTC.

The rearrangement uses TRBV7-6 and TRBJ1-1; TRBD1 aligns across 8 bases. Germline V CDR1 and CDR2: SGHVS, FNYEAQ. The J segment lost 5 bases and the V segment lost 3 bases, leaving 2 bases of the junction unmatched. This CDR3 contains 13 residues. CDR3: CASSLQGATEAFF. In nucleotides, the CDR3 is TGTGCCAGCAGCTTGCAGGGGGCAACTGAAGCTTTCTTT. Full variable domain (outside the CDR3, taken from reference TRBV7-6 and TRBJ1-1): GAGVSQSPRYKVTKRGQDVALRCDPISGHVSLYWYRQALGQGPEFLTYFNYEAQQDKSGLPNDRFSAERPEGSISTLTIQRTEQRDSAMYRCASSLQGATEAFFGQGTRLTVV.

In its sample, this clone was seen once. Here the CDR3 DNA reads TGTGCCAGCTCAGTCACAGGGTCCTACTACGAGCAGTACTTC. It codes for CASSVTGSYYEQYF. The chain has TRBV18 and TRBJ2-7; TRBD1 might be the D (6 bases). The CDR3 is 14 residues long. Germline CDR1 and CDR2: KGHSH and LQKENI. Trimming removed 5 bases at V and 3 bases at J, with 14 bases between.

The gene calls are TRBV29-1 and TRBJ2-1; 7 nucleotides line up with TRBD1. The CDR3 runs to 16 residues. Germline-derived CDR1 and CDR2 are SQVTM and ANQGSEA. With 3 bases clipped from V and 2 bases from J, the junction kept 10 bases outside the gene matches. The CDR3 protein is CSVEPQWDSPYNEQFF. The CDR3 nucleotides are TGCAGCGTTGAGCCCCAGTGGGACAGCCCCTACAATGAGCAGTTCTTC.

CDR3 coding DNA: TGTGCCAGCAGCTTAGTCGGGACTAGCGGATACAATGAGCAGTTCTTC. It codes for CASSLVGTSGYNEQFF. The chain links TRBV7-2 to TRBJ2-1, with TRBD2 identical over 11 bases. Germline V gene data show CDR1 as SGHTA and CDR2 as FQGNSA. J lost 4 bases, V lost 1 base, and 3 bases had no gene match. This CDR3 region has 16 residues. Combining the CDR3 with reference TRBV7-2 and TRBJ2-1 gives the whole variable domain GAGVSQSPSNKVTEKGKDVELRCDPISGHTALYWYRQSLGQGLEFLIYFQGNSAPDKSGLPSDRFSAERTGGSVSTLTIQRTQQEDSAVYLCASSLVGTSGYNEQFFGPGTRLTVL.

Only one count was recorded for this clone. V gene TRBV7-9 combines with J gene TRBJ2-7; TRBD2 aligns across 8 bases. V was pared by 6 bases and J by 0 bases, with 7 bases of the junction left unmatched. The CDR3 is made up of 15 amino acids. Looked up from germline, CDR1 is SEHNR and CDR2 is FQNEAQ (reference sequence). CDR3 nucleotide sequence: TGTGCCAGCAGTAGATCAGCGGGAGTCTCCTACGAGCAGTACTTC. It translates to CASSRSAGVSYEQYF. Combining the CDR3 with reference TRBV7-9 and TRBJ2-7 gives the whole variable domain DTGVSQNPRHKITKRGQNVTFRCDPISEHNRLYWYRQTLGQGPEFLTYFQNEAQLEKSRLLSDRFSAERPKGSFSTLEIQRTEQGDSAMYLCASSRSAGVSYEQYFGPGTRLTVT.

This clone was detected only a few times. The chain uses TRBV11-2 and TRBJ2-1; a weak D match, TRBD2 (6 bases). V was pared by 5 bases and J by 7 bases, with 18 bases between. The CDR3 is 15 amino acids. CDR1 is SGHAT and CDR2 is FQNNGV in the germline V gene. The CDR3 protein is CASSLMGRPGNEQFF. The DNA of the CDR3 is TGTGCCAGCAGCCTGATGGGGAGGCCGGGGAATGAGCAGTTCTTC.

This clone was observed once. V gene TRBV11-2 combines with J gene TRBJ2-3; 7 bases are shared with TRBD2. The germline gives CDR1 SGHAT, CDR2 FQNNGV. This CDR3 comprises 17 residues. The J segment lost 2 bases and the V segment lost 1 base, leaving 9 bases of the junction unmatched. The CDR3 DNA reads as TGTGCCAGCAGCTTAGGGTGGGCAGCGGGATTCACAGATACGCAGTATTTT. It encodes CASSLGWAAGFTDTQYF.

J is TRBJ1-1 and V is TRBV6-5, with TRBD1 matching 8 bases. V trimming: 7 bases; J trimming: 7 bases; junction bases outside the gene matches: 14. Per the germline V gene, CDR1 is MNHEY and CDR2 is SVGAGI. The CDR3 sequence is 15 residues long. In nucleotides, the CDR3 is TGTGCCAGCACCAAAATACAGACAGGGGCGAATGAAGCTTTCTTT. This gives the protein CASTKIQTGANEAFF.

The chain couples TRBV3-1 (or the pseudogene TRBV3-2) to TRBJ2-3, with 7 bases identical to TRBD2. The CDR3 contains 16 residues. After removal of 4 bases from V and 2 bases from J, the junction contained 9 bases not matched to a gene. Germline lookup yields CDR1 LGHDT and CDR2 YNNKEL (reference sequence). CDR3: CASSPPSGTFTDTQYF. In nucleotides, the CDR3 is TGTGCCAGCAGCCCTCCTAGCGGTACCTTCACAGATACGCAGTATTTT.

V gene TRBV5-1 combines with J gene TRBJ1-1; maybe TRBD1 (5 bases). The V end lost 0 bases, the J end lost 4 bases, and 13 bases lay between the germline ends. This CDR3 has 15 amino acids. The V gene's germline CDR1 is SGHRS and CDR2 YFSETQ. In DNA, the CDR3 is TGCGCCAGCAGCTTGGAGGGAGGGGTGGGCACTGAAGCTTTCTTT. Protein product: CASSLEGGVGTEAFF.

This sequence joins TRBV6-4 and TRBJ1-5; maybe TRBD1 (5 bases). Per the germline V gene, CDR1 is MRHNA and CDR2 is SNTAGT. The V and J ends lost 5 bases and 8 bases respectively, with 13 bases between them. The CDR3 has 13 residues. CDR3 residues: CASSRDGGEPQHF. In nucleotides, the CDR3 is TGTGCCAGCAGTCGGGACGGCGGGGAGCCCCAGCATTTT.

The V and J genes are TRBV10-1 and TRBJ2-2; 7 bases agree with TRBD2. The CDR3 runs 14 residues. With V trimmed by 0 bases and J by 6 bases, 1 base remained unmatched. Germline assignment: CDR1 WNHNN and CDR2 SYGVQD (reference sequence). The CDR3 loop is CASSESGRAGELFF. In nucleotides, the CDR3 is TGCGCCAGCAGTGAGTCGGGGAGGGCCGGGGAGCTGTTTTTT.

V and J are TRBV10-3 and TRBJ1-2; D remains ambiguous. Germline V gene lookup returns CDR1 ENHRY and CDR2 SYGVKD. V was clipped by 3 bases and J by 2 bases, with 7 bases between them. The CDR3 is made up of 13 amino acids. The CDR3 reads CAISERGNYGYTF. As DNA, the CDR3 is TGTGCCATCAGTGAACGAGGGAACTATGGCTACACCTTC.

This chain's CDR3 is CASSIGLGLEQFF. Written as DNA, the CDR3 is TGTGCCAGCAGTATAGGACTAGGTCTTGAGCAGTTCTTC. This chain connects TRBV13 to TRBJ2-1; 7 bases are shared with TRBD2. CDR1 PRHDT and CDR2 FYEKMQ come from the germline V gene (reference sequence). With V trimmed by 6 bases and J by 9 bases, 8 bases remained unmatched. CDR3 length: 13 amino acids.

J is TRBJ2-1 and V is TRBV7-3, with 10 bases lining up with TRBD1. This CDR3 has 15 amino acids. Trimming at V came to 1 base and at J to 7 bases, leaving 4 bases not matched to a gene. Germline V gene lookup returns CDR1 SGHTA and CDR2 FQGTGA. Here the CDR3 reads CASSLIGTGVNEQFF. The CDR3 nucleotides are TGTGCCAGCAGCTTAATCGGGACAGGGGTTAATGAGCAGTTCTTC.